Listed below are T cell receptor beta chains from one sample, sequenced in a study of identical twins. MiXCR, run by TCRdb on the 5' RACE reads, gives a single entry per CDR3 protein. The sample carries about 190,000 distinct CDR3 sequences, roughly 15% recorded once. This same sample was also taken into another study, of T cells expressing NK-cell markers.

Sequencing used CD8+ T cells sorted from blood. The origin of the receptors is a young woman in good health. The CDR3 runs from the conserved cysteine through the conserved F or W. D genes are given only for firm matches. Clone size is shown for a subset of rows, as once, few, many or a class of expanded clone.

V: TRBV3-1
D: .
J: TRBJ2-5
size: .
CDR3: CASTQSPQTQYF
DNA: TGTGCCAGCACTCAAAGCCCACAGACCCAGTACTTC

V: TRBV14
D: TRBD2
J: TRBJ2-1
size: few
CDR3: CASSHSSPSGRGGEQFF
DNA: TGTGCCAGCAGCCATTCGTCTCCTAGCGGGAGGGGGGGTGAGCAGTTCTTC

V: TRBV3-1
D: TRBD2
J: TRBJ2-1
size: few
CDR3: CASSHVAGGANEQFF
DNA: TGTGCCAGCAGCCACGTAGCGGGGGGGGCTAATGAGCAGTTCTTC

V: TRBV30
D: .
J: TRBJ1-1
size: few
CDR3: CAWIDTEAFF
DNA: TGTGCCTGGATCGACACTGAAGCTTTCTTT

V: TRBV4-1
D: .
J: TRBJ2-1
size: .
CDR3: CASSQIGGYEQFF
DNA: TGCGCCAGCAGCCAAATAGGAGGGTATGAGCAGTTCTTC

V: TRBV29-1
D: .
J: TRBJ2-5
size: .
CDR3: CSVEGNRETQYF
DNA: TGCAGCGTTGAGGGGAATCGGGAGACCCAGTACTTC

V: TRBV12-3/TRBV12-4
D: .
J: TRBJ2-1
size: .
CDR3: CASSQLVEQFF
DNA: TGTGCCAGCAGTCAACTAGTTGAGCAGTTCTTC

V: TRBV4-2
D: TRBD2
J: TRBJ2-2
size: few
CDR3: CASSQAGSGGPKELFF
DNA: TGTGCCAGCAGCCAAGCAGGTAGCGGGGGACCGAAGGAGCTGTTTTTT

V: TRBV29-1
D: .
J: TRBJ1-6
size: many
CDR3: CSVRDLGGSTLHF
DNA: TGCAGCGTCCGAGACCTAGGGGGATCTACCCTCCACTTT

V: TRBV12-3/TRBV12-4
D: .
J: TRBJ1-2
size: few
CDR3: CASTAVIYGYTF
DNA: TGTGCCAGCACCGCAGTAATCTATGGCTACACCTTC

V: TRBV6-1
D: .
J: TRBJ2-3
size: few
CDR3: CASTQGLGDTQYF
DNA: TGTGCCAGCACCCAGGGCCTTGGGGATACGCAGTATTTT

V: TRBV7-3
D: TRBD1
J: TRBJ1-1
size: .
CDR3: CASSPGTGVTEAFF
DNA: TGTGCCAGCAGCCCGGGGACAGGGGTCACTGAAGCTTTCTTT

V: TRBV20-1
D: TRBD1
J: TRBJ2-7
size: .
CDR3: CSATYRGRGYEQYF
DNA: TGCAGTGCAACGTACAGGGGGCGAGGTTACGAGCAGTACTTC

V: TRBV6-5
D: .
J: TRBJ1-2
size: few
CDR3: CASSYSGGYYTF
DNA: TGTGCCAGCAGTTACTCGGGCGGATACTACACCTTC

V: TRBV20-1
D: TRBD2
J: TRBJ2-1
size: .
CDR3: CSARDSDQGLVDEQFF
DNA: TGCAGTGCTAGAGATTCGGACCAGGGACTAGTCGATGAGCAGTTCTTC

V: TRBV20-1
D: .
J: TRBJ1-1
size: few
CDR3: CSARDLLPAAFF
DNA: TGCAGTGCTAGAGATTTACTCCCGGCAGCTTTCTTT

V: TRBV7-9
D: .
J: TRBJ2-1
size: .
CDR3: CASSLRGLPGDEQFF
DNA: TGTGCCAGCAGCTTAAGAGGATTACCGGGTGATGAGCAGTTCTTC

V: TRBV7-9
D: TRBD1
J: TRBJ1-1
size: few
CDR3: CASSSTGEEAFF
DNA: TGTGCCAGCAGCTCCACAGGGGAAGAGGCTTTCTTT

V: TRBV7-9
D: .
J: TRBJ1-1
size: .
CDR3: CASSLAEYPEAFF
DNA: TGTGCCAGCAGCTTAGCTGAGTACCCTGAAGCTTTCTTT

V: TRBV25-1
D: .
J: TRBJ2-7
size: .
CDR3: CASSEPTILGAPGDEQYF
DNA: TGTGCCAGCAGTGAACCGACTATTTTAGGGGCCCCGGGGGACGAGCAGTACTTC

V: TRBV5-4
D: .
J: TRBJ1-2
size: .
CDR3: CASSPSRLGGYTF
DNA: TGTGCCAGCAGCCCTTCCCGGCTAGGGGGCTACACCTTC

V: TRBV12-3/TRBV12-4
D: .
J: TRBJ2-7
size: few
CDR3: CASSTGRGNEQYF
DNA: TGTGCCAGCAGCACCGGCAGGGGTAACGAGCAGTACTTC

V: TRBV7-2
D: .
J: TRBJ2-7
size: .
CDR3: CASRSPGEVGEQYF
DNA: TGTGCCAGCAGATCCCCGGGGGAAGTGGGGGAGCAGTACTTC

V: TRBV12-3/TRBV12-4
D: .
J: TRBJ2-1
size: .
CDR3: CASSSARLNEQFF
DNA: TGTGCCAGCAGTTCAGCCAGGCTAAATGAGCAGTTCTTC

V: TRBV20-1
D: TRBD2
J: TRBJ2-1
size: .
CDR3: CSAAQLAPSSYNEQFF
DNA: TGCAGTGCCGCGCAACTAGCGCCTAGCTCCTACAATGAGCAGTTCTTC

V: TRBV12-3/TRBV12-4
D: .
J: TRBJ2-7
size: .
CDR3: CASSFSTNSYEQYF
DNA: TGTGCCAGCAGTTTTAGCACCAACTCCTACGAGCAGTACTTC

V: TRBV6-1
D: TRBD1
J: TRBJ1-6
size: few
CDR3: CASKMTGEGSPLHF
DNA: TGTGCCAGCAAGATGACAGGGGAGGGATCACCCCTCCACTTT

V: TRBV13
D: .
J: TRBJ2-2
size: .
CDR3: CASSQKPRGTGELFF
DNA: TGTGCCAGCAGCCAGAAACCCCGGGGGACTGGGGAGCTGTTTTTT

V: TRBV12-3/TRBV12-4
D: TRBD2
J: TRBJ2-5
size: .
CDR3: CASSRLFDGGTQETQYF
DNA: TGTGCCAGCAGCCGCCTTTTTGACGGGGGGACCCAAGAGACCCAGTACTTC

V: TRBV12-3/TRBV12-4
D: .
J: TRBJ2-7
size: few
CDR3: CASSFSAHYEQYF
DNA: TGTGCCAGCAGCTTCTCCGCGCACTACGAGCAGTACTTC

V: TRBV10-2
D: .
J: TRBJ2-2
size: few
CDR3: CASSEPSGEAVYTGELFF
DNA: TGCGCCAGCAGTGAGCCCAGCGGTGAGGCCGTGTACACCGGGGAGCTGTTTTTT

V: TRBV12-3/TRBV12-4
D: .
J: TRBJ2-2
size: .
CDR3: CASSFYGANTGELFF
DNA: TGTGCCAGCAGTTTTTATGGCGCGAACACCGGGGAGCTGTTTTTT

V: TRBV5-6
D: .
J: TRBJ2-7
size: .
CDR3: CASSLAGGLGEQYF
DNA: TGTGCCAGCAGCTTGGCTGGTGGTTTGGGGGAGCAGTACTTC

V: TRBV7-9
D: TRBD2
J: TRBJ2-3
size: .
CDR3: CASSLRSGGPGDTQYF
DNA: TGTGCCAGCAGCTTAAGGAGCGGGGGCCCCGGGGATACGCAGTATTTT

V: TRBV11-3
D: .
J: TRBJ2-3
size: few
CDR3: CASSLRVTPDTQYF
DNA: TGTGCCAGCAGCTTAAGAGTAACCCCAGATACGCAGTATTTT

V: TRBV12-3/TRBV12-4
D: .
J: TRBJ1-1
size: .
CDR3: CASSSVGWRTEAFF
DNA: TGTGCCAGCAGTTCGGTGGGATGGCGCACTGAAGCTTTCTTT

V: TRBV16
D: TRBD2
J: TRBJ2-1
size: .
CDR3: CASSQWTSAHNEQFF
DNA: TGTGCCAGCAGCCAATGGACTAGCGCTCACAATGAGCAGTTCTTC

V: TRBV11-2
D: TRBD2
J: TRBJ2-3
size: few
CDR3: CASSSPLAGSYTDTQYF
DNA: TGTGCCAGCAGCTCACCACTAGCGGGGAGTTACACAGATACGCAGTATTTT

V: TRBV29-1
D: .
J: TRBJ1-1
size: .
CDR3: CSAPTRGGPEAFF
DNA: TGCAGCGCGCCGACCAGGGGTGGGCCTGAAGCTTTCTTT

V: TRBV6-6
D: .
J: TRBJ2-3
size: .
CDR3: CATTWDSTDTQYF
DNA: TGTGCCACAACGTGGGATAGCACAGATACGCAGTATTTT

V: TRBV4-3
D: .
J: TRBJ1-2
size: few
CDR3: CASSQDRRFWADGYTF
DNA: TGCGCCAGCAGCCAAGATCGGCGGTTCTGGGCGGATGGCTACACCTTC

V: TRBV4-3
D: TRBD2
J: TRBJ2-1
size: few
CDR3: CASSLSGTSGGEQFF
DNA: TGCGCCAGCAGCCTGTCCGGGACTAGCGGGGGTGAGCAGTTCTTC

V: TRBV2
D: .
J: TRBJ2-5
size: few
CDR3: CASTTSWHLQETQYF
DNA: TGTGCCAGCACTACCAGCTGGCACTTACAAGAGACCCAGTACTTC

V: TRBV11-2
D: TRBD1
J: TRBJ2-5
size: .
CDR3: CASSLDSRTGGDGETQYF
DNA: TGTGCCAGCAGCTTAGATTCTAGGACAGGGGGTGACGGAGAGACCCAGTACTTC

V: TRBV7-9
D: .
J: TRBJ1-2
size: many
CDR3: CASSGLTGTATYGYTF
DNA: TGTGCCAGCAGCGGGTTAACCGGGACTGCAACGTATGGCTACACCTTC

V: TRBV15
D: TRBD2
J: TRBJ2-3
size: many
CDR3: CATSVAGEGTDTQYF
DNA: TGTGCCACCAGCGTAGCGGGAGAAGGTACAGATACGCAGTATTTT

V: TRBV9
D: .
J: TRBJ2-3
size: once
CDR3: CASSRSGGTDTQYF
DNA: TGTGCCAGCAGCCGGTCGGGCGGCACAGATACGCAGTATTTT

V: TRBV2
D: TRBD1
J: TRBJ2-4
size: .
CDR3: CASSRAGGGNIQYF
DNA: TGTGCCAGCAGTCGGGCAGGGGGCGGAAACATTCAGTACTTC

V: TRBV12-3/TRBV12-4
D: .
J: TRBJ2-6
size: .
CDR3: CASSWAGANVLTF
DNA: TGTGCCAGCAGTTGGGCTGGGGCCAACGTCCTGACTTTC

V: TRBV5-6
D: TRBD2
J: TRBJ2-5
size: .
CDR3: CASSSSTSGSILGTQYF
DNA: TGTGCCAGCAGCTCGTCGACTAGCGGGAGTATCTTGGGGACCCAGTACTTC

V: TRBV27
D: TRBD2
J: TRBJ2-1
size: .
CDR3: CASSFPGLAAAPYNEQFF
DNA: TGTGCCAGCAGTTTCCCGGGACTAGCGGCCGCCCCTTACAATGAGCAGTTCTTC

V: TRBV12-3/TRBV12-4
D: .
J: TRBJ2-2
size: .
CDR3: CASSDPTGPNTGELFF
DNA: TGTGCCAGCAGTGATCCGACAGGCCCGAACACCGGGGAGCTGTTTTTT

V: TRBV29-1
D: .
J: TRBJ1-1
size: few
CDR3: CSGAIGSTEAFF
DNA: TGCAGCGGCGCGATCGGGAGCACTGAAGCTTTCTTT

V: TRBV6-1
D: TRBD2
J: TRBJ2-1
size: .
CDR3: CASPPNGLAGVNEQFF
DNA: TGTGCCAGCCCCCCCAATGGGCTAGCGGGGGTCAATGAGCAGTTCTTC

V: TRBV7-2
D: .
J: TRBJ2-1
size: .
CDR3: CASSLETTYNEQFF
DNA: TGTGCCAGCAGCTTAGAGACTACCTACAATGAGCAGTTCTTC